This is a list of T cell receptor beta chains from one sample in a study of T cells in localized non-small cell lung cancer. TCRdb's copy holds only in-frame clones and misses some; the assay was immunoSEQ multiplex PCR. This sample has about 53,000 clones, with around 80% found just once. This material consisted of peripheral blood mononuclear cells, taken before any cancer treatment. Receptors were obtained from a man aged 40 to 70 with stage III lung adenocarcinoma. CDR3s include the opening cysteine and the closing phenylalanine or tryptophan. Each record gives: V gene, D gene, clone size, J gene, CDR3 protein, CDR3 DNA. A D gene is named only where the DNA matches it firmly. Expanded clones get a size class; other rows say once, few or many, or leave the size out.

TRBV7-3	.	.	TRBJ2-2	CASSSMAGRGNTGELFF	TGTGCCAGCAGCTCGATGGCGGGTCGGGGGAACACCGGGGAGCTGTTTTTT
TRBV30	TRBD2	.	TRBJ2-3	CAWSVDSTSGITDTQYF	TGTGCCTGGAGTGTCGATTCGACTAGCGGGATCACAGATACGCAGTATTTT
TRBV7-3	TRBD1	.	TRBJ1-1	CASSPGQGTEAFF	TGTGCCAGCAGCCCAGGACAGGGCACTGAAGCTTTCTTT
TRBV5-6	TRBD2	.	TRBJ2-5	CASSQEVASGGAETQYF	TGTGCCAGCAGCCAGGAAGTGGCTAGCGGGGGGGCAGAGACCCAGTACTTC
TRBV7-8	.	.	TRBJ1-5	CASSTGLDQPQHF	TGTGCCAGCAGCACGGGTCTAGATCAGCCCCAGCATTTT
TRBV4-3	TRBD1	.	TRBJ2-1	CASSQLGQGVYNEQFF	TGCGCCAGCAGCCAACTTGGACAGGGGGTCTACAATGAGCAGTTCTTC
TRBV7-8	.	.	TRBJ1-3	CASHSGNTIYF	TGTGCCAGTCACTCTGGAAACACCATATATTTT
TRBV5-6	.	.	TRBJ2-7	CASSLEGAVYEQYF	TGTGCCAGCAGCTTAGAAGGGGCCGTCTACGAGCAGTACTTC
TRBV4-1	TRBD1	.	TRBJ1-3	CASSQEGTGSSGNTIYF	TGCGCCAGCAGCCAAGAGGGGACAGGGAGCTCTGGAAACACCATATATTTT
TRBV5-3	.	.	TRBJ2-7	CARRGCGRSYEQYF	TGTGCCAGAAGGGGATGTGGCAGGAGCTACGAGCAGTACTTC
TRBV11-2	.	few	TRBJ2-1	CASSLVAHDNEQFF	TGTGCCAGCAGCTTAGTCGCCCACGACAATGAGCAGTTCTTC
TRBV10-2	.	few	TRBJ1-5	CASSETEMNQPQHF	TGCGCCAGCAGTGAGACAGAAATGAATCAGCCCCAGCATTTT
TRBV5-1	.	.	TRBJ2-3	CASSLESDTQYF	TGCGCCAGCAGCTTGGAGTCAGATACGCAGTATTTT
TRBV9	.	.	TRBJ1-1	CASSVFDSVTEAFF	TGTGCCAGCAGCGTATTCGACAGTGTCACTGAAGCTTTCTTT
TRBV4-3	.	.	TRBJ1-1	CASSQDMTGNTEAFF	TGCGCCAGCAGCCAAGATATGACGGGGAACACTGAAGCTTTCTTT
TRBV19	TRBD2	.	TRBJ2-1	CASSFSGRAINEQFF	TGTGCCAGTAGTTTTAGCGGGAGGGCCATCAATGAGCAGTTCTTC
TRBV30	.	.	TRBJ2-1	CAWSKGGVNEQFF	TGTGCCTGGAGTAAAGGCGGCGTCAATGAGCAGTTCTTC
TRBV18	.	.	TRBJ2-5	CASSPRVTGEETQYF	TGTGCCAGCTCACCACGAGTTACGGGGGAGGAGACCCAGTACTTC
TRBV14	.	.	TRBJ1-4	CASSRAMGQAEKLFF	TGTGCCAGCAGCCGAGCTATGGGGCAGGCGGAAAAACTGTTTTTT
TRBV18	.	.	TRBJ2-2	CASSPPGANTGELFF	TGTGCCAGCTCCCCGCCAGGGGCCAACACCGGGGAGCTGTTTTTT
TRBV25-1	.	.	TRBJ1-2	CASSESLDGYTF	TGTGCCAGCAGTGAATCCCTAGATGGCTACACCTTC
TRBV5-1	.	.	TRBJ1-3	CASSLGGLPSGNTIYF	TGCGCCAGCAGCTTGGGTGGGTTACCTTCTGGAAACACCATATATTTT
TRBV7-2	.	.	TRBJ2-2	CASTLGGSHTGELFF	TGTGCCAGCACCCTGGGTGGGAGTCACACCGGGGAGCTGTTTTTT
TRBV6-4	TRBD2	.	TRBJ2-7	CASSLGAGGGSYEQYF	TGTGCCAGCAGCCTAGGTGCGGGGGGGGGTTCCTACGAGCAGTACTTC
TRBV7-2	.	.	TRBJ1-4	CASSESGQSSNEKLFF	TGTGCCAGCAGCGAGTCCGGACAGTCCTCTAATGAAAAACTGTTTTTT
TRBV18	.	.	TRBJ2-1	CASSRGHLNEQFF	TGTGCCAGCTCACGCGGACACCTCAATGAGCAGTTCTTC
TRBV5-6	TRBD1	.	TRBJ1-1	CASSFLGTGMAFF	TGTGCCAGCAGCTTTCTAGGGACAGGGATGGCTTTCTTT
TRBV19	.	.	TRBJ1-1	CASSYDTGTTEAFF	TGTGCCAGTAGCTACGATACAGGGACCACTGAAGCTTTCTTT
TRBV5-6	.	few	TRBJ2-7	CASSLVPGDEQYF	TGTGCCAGCAGCTTGGTACCAGGGGACGAGCAGTACTTC